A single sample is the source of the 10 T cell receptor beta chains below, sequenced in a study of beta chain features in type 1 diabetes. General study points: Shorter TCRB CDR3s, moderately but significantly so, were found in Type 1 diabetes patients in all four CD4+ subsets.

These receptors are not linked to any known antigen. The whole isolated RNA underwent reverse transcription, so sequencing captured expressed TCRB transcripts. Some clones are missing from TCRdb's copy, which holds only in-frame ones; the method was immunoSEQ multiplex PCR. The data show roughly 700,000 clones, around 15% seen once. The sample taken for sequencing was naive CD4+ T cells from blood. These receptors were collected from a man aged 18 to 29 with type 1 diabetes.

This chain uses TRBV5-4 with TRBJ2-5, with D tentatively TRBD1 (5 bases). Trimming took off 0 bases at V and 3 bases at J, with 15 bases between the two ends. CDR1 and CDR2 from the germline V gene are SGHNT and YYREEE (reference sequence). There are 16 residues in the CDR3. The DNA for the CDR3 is TGTGCCAGCAGCTTGGTTATGGGGCGCAGGGAAGAGACCCAGTACTTC. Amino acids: CASSLVMGRREETQYF.

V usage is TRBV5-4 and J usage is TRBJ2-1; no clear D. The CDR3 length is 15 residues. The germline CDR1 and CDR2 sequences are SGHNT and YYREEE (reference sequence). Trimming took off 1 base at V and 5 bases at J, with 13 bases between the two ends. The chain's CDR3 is CASSLKLRPNNEQFF. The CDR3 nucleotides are TGTGCCAGCAGCTTGAAGCTCAGGCCTAACAATGAGCAGTTCTTC.

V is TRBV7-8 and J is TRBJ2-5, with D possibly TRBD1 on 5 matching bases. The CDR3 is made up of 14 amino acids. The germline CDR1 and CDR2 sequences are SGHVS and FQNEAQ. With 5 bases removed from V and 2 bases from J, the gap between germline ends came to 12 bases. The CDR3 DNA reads TGTGCCAGCAGCCCGCGCAGGGTTCAAGAGACCCAGTACTTC. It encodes CASSPRRVQETQYF.

CDR3 nucleotide sequence: TGTGCCAGCAGCCCCCAGGGGCTTAACTATGGCTACACCTTC. Its protein is CASSPQGLNYGYTF. The J gene is TRBJ1-2, the V gene TRBV7-2; D perhaps matches TRBD1 (6 bases). This CDR3 comprises 14 residues. CDR1 and CDR2 from the germline V gene are SGHTA and FQGNSA. V was trimmed by 5 bases and J by 1 base, leaving 11 bases between them.

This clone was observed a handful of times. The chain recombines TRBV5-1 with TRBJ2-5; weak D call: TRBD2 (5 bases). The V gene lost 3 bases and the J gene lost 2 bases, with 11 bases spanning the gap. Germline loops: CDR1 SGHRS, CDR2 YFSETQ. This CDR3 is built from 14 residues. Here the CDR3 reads CASSSGLVQETQYF. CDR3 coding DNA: TGCGCCAGCAGCTCCGGACTGGTACAAGAGACCCAGTACTTC.

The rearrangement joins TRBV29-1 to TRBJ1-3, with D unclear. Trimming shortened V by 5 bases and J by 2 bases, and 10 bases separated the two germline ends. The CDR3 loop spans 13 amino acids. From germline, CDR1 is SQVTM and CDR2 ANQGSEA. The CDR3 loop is CSVTRVPGNTIYF. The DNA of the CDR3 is TGCAGCGTTACTCGGGTTCCTGGAAACACCATATATTTT. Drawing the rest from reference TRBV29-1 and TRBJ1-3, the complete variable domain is SAVISQKPSRDICQRGTSLTIQCQVDSQVTMMFWYRQQPGQSLTLIATANQGSEATYESGFVIDKFPISRPNLTFSTLTVSNMSPEDSSIYLCSVTRVPGNTIYFGEGSWLTVV.

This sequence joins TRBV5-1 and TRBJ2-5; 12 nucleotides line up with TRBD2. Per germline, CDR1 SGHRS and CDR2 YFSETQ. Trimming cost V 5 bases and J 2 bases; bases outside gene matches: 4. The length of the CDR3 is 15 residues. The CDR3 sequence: CASRTSGGEQETQYF. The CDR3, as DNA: TGCGCCAGCAGGACTAGCGGGGGAGAACAAGAGACCCAGTACTTC.

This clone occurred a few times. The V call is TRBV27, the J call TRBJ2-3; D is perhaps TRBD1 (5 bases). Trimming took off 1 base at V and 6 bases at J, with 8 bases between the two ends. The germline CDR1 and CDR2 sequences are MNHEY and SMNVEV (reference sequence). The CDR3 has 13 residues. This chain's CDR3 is CASSLYRTDTQYF. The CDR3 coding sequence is TGTGCCAGCAGTTTATACAGGACGGATACGCAGTATTTT.

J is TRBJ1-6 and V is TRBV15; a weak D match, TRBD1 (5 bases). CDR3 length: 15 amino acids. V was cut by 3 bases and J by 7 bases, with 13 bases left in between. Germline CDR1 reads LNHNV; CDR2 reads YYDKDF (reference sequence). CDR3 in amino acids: CATSRIDRDNSPLHF. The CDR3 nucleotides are TGTGCCACCAGCAGGATCGACAGAGACAATTCACCCCTCCACTTT.

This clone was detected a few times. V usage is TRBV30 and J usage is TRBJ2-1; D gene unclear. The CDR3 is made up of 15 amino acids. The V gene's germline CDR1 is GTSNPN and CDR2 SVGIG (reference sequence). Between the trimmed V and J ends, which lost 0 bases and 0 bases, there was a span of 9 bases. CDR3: CAWSVMSTSYNEQFF. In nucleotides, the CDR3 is TGTGCCTGGAGTGTCATGTCGACCTCCTACAATGAGCAGTTCTTC. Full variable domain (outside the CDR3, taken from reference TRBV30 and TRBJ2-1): SQTIHQWPATLVQPVGSPLSLECTVEGTSNPNLYWYRQAAGRGLQLLFYSVGIGQISSEVPQNLSASRPQDRQFILSSKKLLLSDSGFYLCAWSVMSTSYNEQFFGPGTRLTVL.